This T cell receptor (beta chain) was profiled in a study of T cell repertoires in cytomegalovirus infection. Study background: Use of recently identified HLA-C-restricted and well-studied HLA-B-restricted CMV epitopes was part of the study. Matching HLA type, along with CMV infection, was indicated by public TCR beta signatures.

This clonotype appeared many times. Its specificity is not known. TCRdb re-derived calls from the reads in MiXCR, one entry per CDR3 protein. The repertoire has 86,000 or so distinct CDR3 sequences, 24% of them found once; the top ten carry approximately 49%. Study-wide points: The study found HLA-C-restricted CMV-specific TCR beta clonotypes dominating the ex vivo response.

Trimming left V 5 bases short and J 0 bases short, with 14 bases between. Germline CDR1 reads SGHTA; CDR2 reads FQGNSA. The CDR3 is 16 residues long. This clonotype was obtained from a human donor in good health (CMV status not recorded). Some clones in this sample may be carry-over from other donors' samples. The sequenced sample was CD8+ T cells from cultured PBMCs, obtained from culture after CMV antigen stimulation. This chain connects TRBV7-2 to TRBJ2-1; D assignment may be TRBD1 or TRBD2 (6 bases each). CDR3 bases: TGTGCCAGCAGCCGGCCGGGGGCCAGCTCCTACAATGAGCAGTTCTTC. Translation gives CASSRPGASSYNEQFF.